The T cell receptor beta chain described here comes from a study of blood T cell repertoires in COVID-19. Study-wide context: Samples representing acute and convalescent COVID-19 were sourced from the United States, Italy and Spain. PBMCs, B-cell-depleted T cells, or T cells were the source of the cDNA or gDNA that made up the material.

In the authors' workflow: Nucleated cell counts were estimated from reference gene primer amplification. The repertoire was sequenced with immunoSEQ multiplex PCR; TCRdb's copy has only in-frame clones and lacks some. V and J calls and clone size are copied from that table; D and trimming were computed from the DNA. The data show approximately 72,000 clones, with around 82% seen just once and 8% to 9% held by the top ten. This CDR3 has 13 amino acids. CDR1 and CDR2 (germline): SQVTM, ANQGSEA. Trimming took 7 bases from V and 4 from J; bases not matched to a gene: 8. This TCR was recovered from a man between 45 and 60 years old with active COVID-19. The specimen was peripheral blood. The chain has TRBV29-1 and TRBJ1-1, with 8 nucleotides matching TRBD1. CDR3 sequence: CSGGQGTSTEAFF. CDR3 bases: TGCAGCGGCGGACAGGGTACCAGCACTGAAGCTTTCTTT.